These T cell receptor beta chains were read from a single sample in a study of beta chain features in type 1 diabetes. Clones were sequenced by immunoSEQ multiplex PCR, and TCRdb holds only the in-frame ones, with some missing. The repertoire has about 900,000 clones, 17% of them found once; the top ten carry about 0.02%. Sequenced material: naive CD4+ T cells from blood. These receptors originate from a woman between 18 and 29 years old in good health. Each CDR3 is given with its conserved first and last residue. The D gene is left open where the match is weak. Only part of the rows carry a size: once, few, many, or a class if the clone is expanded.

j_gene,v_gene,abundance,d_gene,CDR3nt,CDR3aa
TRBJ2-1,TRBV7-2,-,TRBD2,TGTGCCAGCAGCTTAGGACTAGCGGGCAATGAGCAGTTCTTC,CASSLGLAGNEQFF
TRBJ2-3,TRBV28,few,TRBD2,TGTGCCAGCAGCCGGTCCCGGGAGGGCCGTACAGATACGCAGTATTTT,CASSRSREGRTDTQYF
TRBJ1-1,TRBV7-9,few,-,TGTGCCAGCAGTTTGCAGGGGTTGGGGACTGAAGCTTTCTTT,CASSLQGLGTEAFF
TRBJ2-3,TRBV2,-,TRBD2,TGTGCCGACCGAGCCGGGGGGACTATCGCAGATACGCAGTATTTT,CADRAGGTIADTQYF
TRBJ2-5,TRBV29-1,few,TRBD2,TGCAGCGTTGAAGGCGGGAGTGAGACCCAGTACTTC,CSVEGGSETQYF
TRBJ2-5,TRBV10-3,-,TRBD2,TGTGCCATCAGGACTAGCGGGCTCCCCCGAGAGACCCAGTACTTC,CAIRTSGLPRETQYF
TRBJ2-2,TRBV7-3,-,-,TGTGCCAGCAGGCCAAAGAACACCGGGGAGCTGTTTTTT,CASRPKNTGELFF
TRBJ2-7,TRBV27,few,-,TGTGCCAGCACCCTCTTCCCAGGGAGCCAATACGAGCAGTACTTC,CASTLFPGSQYEQYF
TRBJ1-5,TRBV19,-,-,TGTGCCAGTAGTAGTTGGCAGAGCAATCAGCCCCAGCATTTT,CASSSWQSNQPQHF
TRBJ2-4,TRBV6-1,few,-,TGTGCCAGCAGTGCGCCGGGACACGGCTGGCTCATTCAGTACTTC,CASSAPGHGWLIQYF
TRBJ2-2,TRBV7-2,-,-,TGTGCCAGCAGCTTAGCGGGCGATTCCGGGGAGCTGTTTTTT,CASSLAGDSGELFF
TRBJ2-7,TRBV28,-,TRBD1,TGTGCCAGCAGTCCCGCGGGGACAGGGTCCTACGAGCAGTACTTC,CASSPAGTGSYEQYF
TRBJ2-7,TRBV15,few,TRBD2,TGTGCCACCAGCGGATTAGCGGGAGCATCCTCCGAGCAGTACTTC,CATSGLAGASSEQYF
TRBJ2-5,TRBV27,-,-,TGTGCCAGCAATTCCTACAAAGGGGAGACCCAGTACTTC,CASNSYKGETQYF
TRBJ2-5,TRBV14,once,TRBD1,TGTGCCAGCAGCCAACACGGGACAGGGGTCTGGACCCAGTACTTC,CASSQHGTGVWTQYF
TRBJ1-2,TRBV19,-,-,TGTGCCAGTAGTTCTGGGGCTACCCCTTATGGCTACACCTTC,CASSSGATPYGYTF
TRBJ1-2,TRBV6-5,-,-,TGTGCCAGCAGGGCAGACAATAACTATGGCTACACCTTC,CASRADNNYGYTF
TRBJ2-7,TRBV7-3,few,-,TGTGCCAGCAGCTTAACCGGTAACTACGAGCAGTACTTC,CASSLTGNYEQYF
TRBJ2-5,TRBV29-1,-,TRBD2,TGCAGCGTCCTAGCGGGTTCAGAGACCCAGTACTTC,CSVLAGSETQYF
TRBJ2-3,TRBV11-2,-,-,TGTGCCAGCAGCGCACGGGACAACACAGATACGCAGTATTTT,CASSARDNTDTQYF
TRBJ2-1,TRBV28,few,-,TGTGCCAGCAGCCACGACTTAGAGTATGAGCAGTTCTTC,CASSHDLEYEQFF
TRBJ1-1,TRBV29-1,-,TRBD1,TGCAGCGTTGTGGGACAGGTCAACACTGAAGCTTTCTTT,CSVVGQVNTEAFF
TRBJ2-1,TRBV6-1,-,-,TGTGCCAGCAAGGAGTATGAGCAGTTCTTC,CASKEYEQFF
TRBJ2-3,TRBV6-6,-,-,TGTGCCAGCAGTTACTCGGGACACACAGATACGCAGTATTTT,CASSYSGHTDTQYF
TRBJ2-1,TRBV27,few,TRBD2,TGTGCCAGCAGTTTTGGCGGGAGCTCCTACAATGAGCAGTTCTTC,CASSFGGSSYNEQFF
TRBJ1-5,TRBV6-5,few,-,TGTGCCAGCAGACGAGCCGGGGTTCGGAATCAGCCCCAGCATTTT,CASRRAGVRNQPQHF
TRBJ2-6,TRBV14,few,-,TGTGCCAGCAGTCCGGGGAAGGCACGCTCTGGGGCCAACGTCCTGACTTTC,CASSPGKARSGANVLTF
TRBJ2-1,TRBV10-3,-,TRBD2,TGTGCCATCACTGGGACTAGCGGGCGGGGTGAGCAGTTCTTC,CAITGTSGRGEQFF
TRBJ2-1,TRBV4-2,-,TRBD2,TGTGCCAGCAGCGCCCGGACTAGCGGGAGTGTCCATGAGCAGTTCTTC,CASSARTSGSVHEQFF
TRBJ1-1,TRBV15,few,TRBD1,TGTGCCACCAGCAGAGATCCCAGGGGGACTGAAGCTTTCTTT,CATSRDPRGTEAFF
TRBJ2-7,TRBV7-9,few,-,TGTGCCAGCAGCTTAGCGGGAGGAGTCGAGCAGTACTTC,CASSLAGGVEQYF
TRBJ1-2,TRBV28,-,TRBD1,TGTGCCGTCCCGGGACAGAATAACTATGGCTACACCTTC,CAVPGQNNYGYTF
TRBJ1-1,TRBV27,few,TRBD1,TGTGCCAGCAGCAGGAATCCACAGGGGAAAGAAGCTTTCTTT,CASSRNPQGKEAFF
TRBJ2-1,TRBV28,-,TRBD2,TGTGCCATCCAAGCGGGAGGGTCTCACAATGAGCAGTTCTTC,CAIQAGGSHNEQFF
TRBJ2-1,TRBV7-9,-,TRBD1,TGTGCCAGCAGTTCGATTTGGGCTGGGGACAGGCAATTCAATGAGCAGTTCTTC,CASSSIWAGDRQFNEQFF
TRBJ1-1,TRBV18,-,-,TGTGCCAGCTCACTAGGGGAGAACACTGAAGCTTTCTTT,CASSLGENTEAFF
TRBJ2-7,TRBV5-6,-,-,TGTGCCAGCAGCTTGGACTACGAATACGAGCAGTACTTC,CASSLDYEYEQYF
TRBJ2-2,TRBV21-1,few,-,TGTGCCAGCAGCAAAAACGAGAGCGGGAGTCAAACCGGGGAGCTGTTTTTT,CASSKNESGSQTGELFF
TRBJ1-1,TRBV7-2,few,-,TGTGCCAGCAGCCCCAGGGGAGTCGGCACTGAAGCTTTCTTT,CASSPRGVGTEAFF
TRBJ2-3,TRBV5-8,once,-,TGTGCCAGCAGCCCGTTATACGCGCAGTATTTT,CASSPLYAQYF
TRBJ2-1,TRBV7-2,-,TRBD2,TGTGCCAGCAGCCTCGCGGGTAGCGGGGATTACAATGAGCAGTTCTTC,CASSLAGSGDYNEQFF
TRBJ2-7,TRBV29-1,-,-,TGCAGCGTCCTCGATGGACTCCGCGTCTACGAGCAGTACTTC,CSVLDGLRVYEQYF
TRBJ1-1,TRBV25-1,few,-,TGTGCCAGCAGTGAATCGGGAACTGAAGCTTTCTTT,CASSESGTEAFF
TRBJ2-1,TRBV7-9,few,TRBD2,TGTGCCAGCAGCTACCGAGGACTAGCGGGAAAGTACAATGAGCAGTTCTTC,CASSYRGLAGKYNEQFF
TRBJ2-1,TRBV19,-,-,TGTGCCAGTAGGCCGTCCGGGGGCGGAGAGCAGTTCTTC,CASRPSGGGEQFF
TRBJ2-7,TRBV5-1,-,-,TGCGCCAGCAGCTTGGGGCTCTCGACAGTTCTCTCCTACGAGCAGTACTTC,CASSLGLSTVLSYEQYF
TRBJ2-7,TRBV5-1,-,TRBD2,TGCGCCAGCAGCTTGGTGCCTAGCGGGGGCCCTAAGAACGAGCAGTACTTC,CASSLVPSGGPKNEQYF
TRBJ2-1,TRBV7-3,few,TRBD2,TGTGCCAGCAGCCAACATGGCGGGAGGTACAATGAGCAGTTCTTC,CASSQHGGRYNEQFF